This T cell receptor (beta chain) originates from a study of cytomegalovirus exposure and HLA in healthy donors. Notes on the study in general: As was reported, the HLA-A and HLA-B alleles of most subjects were accurately predicted from TCR beta sequences.

A word on this clone: What it recognizes is unknown.

With 60 Vbeta and 13 Jbeta primers, the PCR was carried out. How the authors handled the data: In a later analysis, of roughly 73 million unique beta chains, 9 million to 11 million appeared in at least two donors. The method was immunoSEQ multiplex PCR; TCRdb's version includes in-frame clones alone and lacks a portion of them. D and trimming come from the DNA, and the V and J calls and clone size come from that table. The sample yields around 53,000 clones, roughly 79% seen once. The sample comprised PBMCs. This sequence was found in a man aged 50 to 59 in good health and CMV-seronegative.

DNA for the CDR3: TGTGCCAGCAGTGAATATGGGGGGAGCTCCTACAATGAGCAGTTCTTC. The encoded protein is CASSEYGGSSYNEQFF. The chain uses TRBV25-1 and TRBJ2-1, with D possibly matching TRBD2 (6 bases). Germline lookup yields CDR1 MGHDK and CDR2 SYGVNS. The CDR3 has 16 residues. V gave up 0 bases and J gave up 0 bases, with 9 bases separating them.